These T cell receptor beta chains were read from a single sample in a study of CD8+ T cells in alopecia areata. The table came from immunoSEQ multiplex PCR; TCRdb's copy has only in-frame clones and leaves some out. There are 200,000 to 250,000 clones in the sample; about three fifths occur only once, and less than 0.6% lies in the top ten. The sample was CD4+ T cells sorted from blood, taken at week 0. The receptors come from a human donor with alopecia areata. Both conserved end residues are part of each CDR3. D genes are given only for firm matches. A row's size may be missing; if present it is once, few, many or a size class.

abundance	d_gene	v_gene	j_gene	CDR3aa	CDR3nt
.	.	TRBV2	TRBJ1-5	CASRRDSNQPQHF	TGTGCCAGCAGGCGGGATAGCAATCAGCCCCAGCATTTT
.	.	TRBV29-1	TRBJ2-7	CSVGTAYEQYF	TGCAGCGTTGGGACAGCCTACGAGCAGTACTTC
.	.	TRBV19	TRBJ2-7	CASKRQGSNEQYF	TGTGCCAGTAAGAGGCAGGGGAGCAACGAGCAGTACTTC
.	TRBD2	TRBV5-1	TRBJ2-7	CASSLGSGIAYEQYF	TGCGCCAGCAGCTTGGGGAGCGGGATCGCCTACGAGCAGTACTTC
few	.	TRBV7-9	TRBJ1-1	CASSSPTGDTEAFF	TGTGCCAGCAGCTCGCCGACAGGTGACACTGAAGCTTTCTTT
.	.	TRBV30	TRBJ1-2	CAWSSGVSGYTF	TGTGCCTGGAGTTCAGGGGTTTCGGGCTACACCTTC
.	.	TRBV19	TRBJ1-5	CASSNSRVTSNQPQHF	TGTGCCAGTAGTAATTCTAGGGTAACTAGCAATCAGCCCCAGCATTTT
once	.	TRBV29-1	TRBJ1-2	CSVLVNGYTF	TGCAGCGTCCTGGTAAATGGCTACACCTTC
.	TRBD2	TRBV4-2	TRBJ2-1	CASSLDKASGRIWFF	TGTGCCAGCAGCCTTGACAAAGCTAGCGGGAGGATTTGGTTCTTC
.	TRBD1	TRBV19	TRBJ1-4	CASSPGQGNEKLFF	TGTGCCAGTAGCCCGGGACAGGGGAATGAAAAACTGTTTTTT
.	.	TRBV28	TRBJ2-2	CASSSGGETGELFF	TGTGCCAGCAGTTCTGGTGGGGAGACCGGGGAGCTGTTTTTT
.	.	TRBV30	TRBJ1-2	CAWRDYINYGYTF	TGTGCCTGGAGGGACTATATCAACTATGGCTACACCTTC
few	.	TRBV27	TRBJ1-4	CASGKAARESEKLFF	TGTGCCAGCGGCAAAGCGGCCAGGGAAAGTGAAAAACTGTTTTTT
.	.	TRBV7-2	TRBJ1-1	CAAEENTEAFF	TGTGCCGCTGAGGAGAACACTGAAGCTTTCTTT
.	TRBD1	TRBV13	TRBJ2-7	CASLRAGTAYEQYF	TGTGCCAGCCTAAGAGCTGGGACAGCCTACGAGCAGTACTTC
few	TRBD2	TRBV29-1	TRBJ2-1	CSVELAGGPDEQFF	TGCAGCGTTGAACTAGCGGGGGGGCCGGATGAGCAGTTCTTC
.	.	TRBV9	TRBJ2-1	CASSPHQGGNEQFF	TGTGCCAGCAGCCCTCACCAAGGGGGCAATGAGCAGTTCTTC
.	.	TRBV5-6	TRBJ1-1	CASNTGQLNTEAFF	TGTGCCAGCAACACAGGACAGTTGAACACTGAAGCTTTCTTT
few	TRBD2	TRBV29-1	TRBJ2-3	CSALGDGRGSDTQYF	TGCAGCGCCCTTGGGGACGGGAGGGGATCGGATACGCAGTATTTT
.	TRBD1	TRBV9	TRBJ1-2	CASSVAAGGYGYTF	TGTGCCAGCAGCGTAGCTGCAGGGGGCTATGGCTACACCTTC
.	TRBD2	TRBV30	TRBJ2-1	CAWRRLAGNEQFF	TGTGCCTGGAGGCGACTAGCTGGGAATGAGCAGTTCTTC
once	.	TRBV7-2	TRBJ1-2	CASSLLRSYTF	TGTGCCAGCAGCCTCTTACGGAGCTACACCTTC
once	.	TRBV5-1	TRBJ2-6	CASSFDSSGANVLTF	TGCGCCAGCAGCTTTGACAGCTCTGGGGCCAACGTCCTGACTTTC
once	.	TRBV11-2	TRBJ2-6	CASSVEGSGANVLTF	TGTGCCAGCAGCGTAGAGGGGTCAGGGGCCAACGTCCTGACTTTC
few	TRBD1	TRBV29-1	TRBJ1-1	CSVGLGTGFYTEAFF	TGCAGCGTTGGTCTCGGGACAGGGTTCTACACTGAAGCTTTCTTT
.	.	TRBV30	TRBJ1-2	CAWSVRWAVGYTF	TGTGCCTGGAGTGTACGGTGGGCGGTTGGCTACACCTTC
once	TRBD1	TRBV27	TRBJ2-7	CASSLRTGTYEQYF	TGTGCCAGCAGTTTAAGGACAGGGACCTACGAGCAGTACTTC
.	.	TRBV15	TRBJ2-3	CATSRDDADTQYF	TGTGCCACCAGCAGAGATGACGCAGATACGCAGTATTTT
.	TRBD1	TRBV13	TRBJ2-7	CASSFTRQGRYEQYF	TGTGCCAGCAGCTTTACACGACAGGGCCGCTACGAGCAGTACTTC
.	.	TRBV2	TRBJ1-1	CASSEMGAGAFF	TGTGCCAGCAGTGAAATGGGGGCTGGAGCTTTCTTT
few	.	TRBV14	TRBJ2-7	CASSLNLPPYEQYF	TGTGCCAGCAGCCTAAACCTGCCCCCTTACGAGCAGTACTTC